This entry lists 20 T cell receptor beta chains sequenced from one sample in a study of T cell responses to AZD1222 COVID-19 vaccine. The protocol was immunoSEQ multiplex PCR, while the TCRdb copy is restricted to in-frame clones and leaves out a portion. The sample includes 100,000 or so clones, 88% of them seen just once. Source: peripheral blood, taken on day 0 of AZD1222 vaccination. The receptors were gathered from an adult in good health.

J is TRBJ2-7 and V is TRBV11-2, with D maybe TRBD1 (6 bases). The CDR3 is 14 residues long. Germline V lookup: CDR1 SGHAT, CDR2 FQNNGV. The V end lost 5 bases, the J end lost 3 bases, and 14 bases lay between the germline ends. The CDR3 protein is CASSQMGAYYEQYF. As DNA, the CDR3 is TGTGCCAGCAGCCAAATGGGGGCTTACTACGAGCAGTACTTC. Filled out from reference TRBV11-2 and TRBJ2-7, the complete variable domain reads EAGVAQSPRYKIIEKRQSVAFWCNPISGHATLYWYQQILGQGPKLLIQFQNNGVVDDSQLPKDRFSAERLKGVDSTLKIQPAKLEDSAVYLCASSQMGAYYEQYFGPGTRLTVT.

This chain links TRBV19 with TRBJ2-2; tentatively, D is TRBD1 (5 bases). CDR1 and CDR2 from the germline V gene are LNHDA and SQIVND (reference sequence). V was shortened by 4 bases and J by 6 bases, with 12 bases between the two germline ends. The CDR3 sequence is 14 residues long. The CDR3 coding sequence is TGTGCCAGTAGTAGAAGGGGCTTATCCGGGGAGCTGTTTTTT. Its translation is CASSRRGLSGELFF.

This clone was observed once. V gene TRBV7-3 combines with J gene TRBJ2-3, with 7 positions matching TRBD1. In germline, CDR1 is SGHTA, CDR2 FQGTGA. The CDR3 totals 15 residues. J gave up 0 bases and V 5 bases, and 5 bases lay outside the gene matches. For the CDR3, the DNA is TGTGCCAGCAGCCCGGACAGGACCAGCACAGATACGCAGTATTTT. Translated: CASSPDRTSTDTQYF.

This chain connects TRBV3-1 (or the pseudogene TRBV3-2) to TRBJ1-1; D gene ambiguous. The CDR3 runs to 13 residues. Germline loops: CDR1 LGHDT, CDR2 YNNKEL (reference sequence). Trimming took 1 base from V and 4 from J, leaving 7 bases between them. The chain's CDR3 is CASSQGQATEAFF. As DNA, the CDR3 is TGTGCCAGCAGCCAAGGGCAGGCCACTGAAGCTTTCTTT.

The chain links TRBV5-1 to TRBJ2-1, with TRBD2 matching 9 bases. V trimming: 0 bases; J trimming: 9 bases; junction bases outside the gene matches: 7. The CDR3 length is 15 residues. The germline V gene encodes CDR1 SGHRS and CDR2 YFSETQ. The CDR3 region has the DNA TGCGCCAGCAGCTTGGGAAATAGCGGGAGTAGTGAGCAGTTCTTC. Protein: CASSLGNSGSSEQFF.

This chain joins TRBV7-3 and TRBJ2-3; no clear D. The V end lost 2 bases, the J end lost 0 bases, and 6 bases lay between the germline ends. The length of the CDR3 is 14 residues. CDR1 and CDR2 (germline): SGHTA, FQGTGA. The CDR3 protein is CASSLATSTDTQYF. The DNA for the CDR3 is TGTGCCAGCAGCTTAGCCACTAGCACAGATACGCAGTATTTT.

The chain links TRBV2 to TRBJ1-1; D remains ambiguous. Germline CDR1 reads SNHLY; CDR2 reads FYNNEI. V was shortened by 4 bases and J by 4 bases, with 13 bases between the two germline ends. CDR3 length equals 14 residues. The CDR3 is CASSVVRLGTEAFF. CDR3 DNA: TGTGCCAGCAGTGTGGTTAGGTTGGGCACTGAAGCTTTCTTT.

DNA of the CDR3: TGTGCCAGCAGTAGACAGGGTCCTACAGATACGCAGTATTTT. Translating it yields CASSRQGPTDTQYF. The gene calls are TRBV6-5 and TRBJ2-3, with 7 bases aligning to TRBD1. Trimming removed 5 bases from V and 3 bases from J; junction bases left unmatched: 5. The CDR3 is 14 amino acids. Germline V gene sequence: CDR1 MNHEY, CDR2 SVGAGI.

V usage is TRBV19 and J usage is TRBJ1-6; D is perhaps TRBD1 (6 bases). Germline-derived CDR1 and CDR2 are LNHDA and SQIVND (reference sequence). Trimming left V 7 bases short and J 4 bases short, with 23 bases between. CDR3 size: 18 residues. The CDR3 sequence is CASIYPTAGVGYNSPLHF. In DNA form, the CDR3 reads TGTGCCAGTATCTATCCCACGGCAGGGGTGGGGTATAATTCACCCCTCCACTTT. Based on the CDR3 plus reference TRBV19 and TRBJ1-6, the full variable domain is DGGITQSPKYLFRKEGQNVTLSCEQNLNHDAMYWYRQDPGQGLRLIYYSQIVNDFQKGDIAEGYSVSREKKESFPLTVTSAQKNPTAFYLCASIYPTAGVGYNSPLHFGNGTRLTVT.

The chain combines TRBV3-1 (or the pseudogene TRBV3-2) with TRBJ2-5, with D maybe TRBD2 (5 bases). CDR3 length: 13 residues. The ends were cut back, 4 bases at V and 3 bases at J, with 9 bases in the middle. The V gene's germline CDR1 is LGHDT and CDR2 YNNKEL (reference sequence). The CDR3 region is CASSPLEKETQYF. Written as DNA, the CDR3 is TGTGCCAGCAGCCCACTAGAGAAAGAGACCCAGTACTTC.

The chain is built from TRBV4-2 and TRBJ2-1; D is perhaps TRBD1 (5 bases). The CDR3 contains 17 residues. The ends were cut back, 4 bases at V and 2 bases at J, with 18 bases in the middle. CDR1 LGHNA and CDR2 YNFKEQ come from the germline V gene. The CDR3 sequence: CASSRQGSGVAYNEQFF. The CDR3 DNA sequence: TGTGCCAGCAGCCGGCAGGGTTCAGGTGTGGCCTACAATGAGCAGTTCTTC.

For the CDR3, the DNA is TGCGCCAGCAGCTTGGGGCTAGCGGGAGCCCTCAATGAGCAGTTCTTC. This codes for CASSLGLAGALNEQFF. The chain is built from TRBV5-1 and TRBJ2-1; 10 positions match TRBD2. The CDR3 extends over 16 amino acids. In germline, CDR1 is SGHRS, CDR2 YFSETQ. After removal of 0 bases from V and 6 bases from J, the junction contained 6 bases not matched to a gene.

The genes are TRBV6-1 and TRBJ1-3; a possible D gene is TRBD1 (5 bases). The germline V gene has CDR1 MNHNS and CDR2 SASEGT. This CDR3 has 15 residues. Trimming left V 0 bases short and J 0 bases short, with 6 bases between. CDR3 amino acids: CASSEAGGSGNTIYF. In DNA, the CDR3 is TGTGCCAGCAGTGAAGCGGGGGGCTCTGGAAACACCATATATTTT.

The rearrangement joins TRBV21-1 to TRBJ1-3. TRBV21-1 is designated a pseudogene. The CDR3 is 15 amino acids. The CDR3: CASSRRGILGNTIYF. The CDR3 DNA is TGTGCCAGCAGCCGACGGGGGATTCTCGGAAACACCATATATTTT.

Worth noting for this clone: This sample also contains other DNA sequences that code for the same CDR3. This sequence joins TRBV18 and TRBJ1-5; D ambiguous. Germline V gene data show CDR1 as KGHSH and CDR2 as LQKENI. This CDR3 is built from 13 residues. The V end lost 4 bases, the J end lost 0 bases, and 4 bases lay between the germline ends. CDR3 region: CASSLDSNQPQHF. The CDR3 coding sequence is TGTGCCAGCTCACTGGATAGCAATCAGCCCCAGCATTTT. The full variable domain, with the rest looked up from reference TRBV18 and TRBJ1-5, is NAGVMQNPRHLVRRRGQEARLRCSPMKGHSHVYWYRQLPEEGLKFMVYLQKENIIDESGMPKERFSAEFPKEGPSILRIQQVVRGDSAAYFCASSLDSNQPQHFGDGTRLSIL.

The chain joins TRBV28 to TRBJ2-3; the D is unclear. V shed 4 bases and J shed 1 base, with 12 bases lying between them. The CDR3 spans 15 residues. Germline CDR1 is MDHEN and CDR2 is SYDVKM. The chain's CDR3 is CASSSILWGTDTQYF. In DNA, the CDR3 is TGTGCCAGCAGTTCAATTCTGTGGGGCACAGATACGCAGTATTTT.

The rearrangement uses TRBV10-3 and TRBJ2-2; the D is unclear. The CDR3 runs 11 residues. Germline CDR1 is ENHRY and CDR2 is SYGVKD. The ends were cut back, 2 bases at V and 8 bases at J, with 3 bases in the middle. The CDR3 DNA reads as TGTGCCATCAGTGAGGATGGGGAGCTGTTTTTT. Encoded protein: CAISEDGELFF.

The chain recombines TRBV24-1 with TRBJ2-7; TRBD2 aligns across 7 bases. V lost 3 bases to trimming and J lost 2 bases; unmatched junction nucleotides: 6. This CDR3 comprises 15 residues. Germline CDR1 KGHDR, CDR2 SFDVKD. In DNA, the CDR3 is TGTGCCACCAGTGATCCCGCTAGCGGAGCCTACGAGCAGTACTTC. Translation: CATSDPASGAYEQYF.

The V call is TRBV2, the J call TRBJ2-3; 9 bases map to TRBD2. J gave up 7 bases and V 4 bases, and 6 bases lay outside the gene matches. Germline V gene data show CDR1 as SNHLY and CDR2 as FYNNEI. The CDR3 has 14 amino acids. The CDR3 nucleotides read TGTGCCAGCAGTGTTAGCGGGGGAGGGAATACGCAGTATTTT. Its translation: CASSVSGGGNTQYF. Based on the CDR3 plus reference TRBV2 and TRBJ2-3, the full variable domain is EPEVTQTPSHQVTQMGQEVILRCVPISNHLYFYWYRQILGQKVEFLVSFYNNEISEKSEIFDDQFSVERPDGSNFTLKIRSTKLEDSAMYFCASSVSGGGNTQYFGPGTRLTVL.

V and J are TRBV6-2 or TRBV6-3 and TRBJ1-2, with TRBD1 matching 7 bases. V lost 5 bases to trimming and J lost 4 bases; unmatched junction nucleotides: 10. The CDR3 sequence is 15 residues long. Germline V gene data show CDR1 as MNHEY and CDR2 as SVGEGT. Here the CDR3 reads CASSPGTVSFYGYTF. The CDR3 DNA reads TGTGCCAGCAGTCCCGGGACAGTTTCCTTCTATGGCTACACCTTC.